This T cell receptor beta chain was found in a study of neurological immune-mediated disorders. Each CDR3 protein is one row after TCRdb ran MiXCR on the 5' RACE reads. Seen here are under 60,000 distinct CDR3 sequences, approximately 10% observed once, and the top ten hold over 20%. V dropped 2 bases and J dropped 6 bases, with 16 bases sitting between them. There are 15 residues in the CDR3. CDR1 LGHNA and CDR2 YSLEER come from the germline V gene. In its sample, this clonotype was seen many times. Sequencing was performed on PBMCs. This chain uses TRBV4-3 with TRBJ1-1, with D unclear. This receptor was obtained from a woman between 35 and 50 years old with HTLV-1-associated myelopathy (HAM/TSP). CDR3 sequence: CASSQWAGFEAEAFF. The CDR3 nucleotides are TGCGCCAGCAGCCAATGGGCGGGGTTTGAGGCTGAAGCTTTCTTT.